This T cell receptor beta chain came from a study of T-cell memory formation after mild COVID-19. One entry per CDR3 protein results from TCRdb running MiXCR on the 5' RACE reads. This sample has 210,000 or so distinct CDR3 sequences, with about 16% found just once. The CDR3 length is 18 residues. With V trimmed by 4 bases and J by 3 bases, 14 bases remained unmatched. CDR1 is SGHAT and CDR2 is FQNNGV in the germline V gene. The sequence derives from an adult woman who had mild COVID-19 (a few samples of this study predate the infection). Cell type and time point are not known. Sequenced input: PBMCs or a T cell subset sorted from them (not recorded which). The chain couples TRBV11-2 to TRBJ2-2; 7 bases are shared with TRBD1. CDR3 sequence reads: CASSSRDSRTKDTGELFF. Here the CDR3 DNA reads TGTGCCAGCAGCTCCAGGGACAGCCGAACAAAGGACACCGGGGAGCTGTTTTTT.